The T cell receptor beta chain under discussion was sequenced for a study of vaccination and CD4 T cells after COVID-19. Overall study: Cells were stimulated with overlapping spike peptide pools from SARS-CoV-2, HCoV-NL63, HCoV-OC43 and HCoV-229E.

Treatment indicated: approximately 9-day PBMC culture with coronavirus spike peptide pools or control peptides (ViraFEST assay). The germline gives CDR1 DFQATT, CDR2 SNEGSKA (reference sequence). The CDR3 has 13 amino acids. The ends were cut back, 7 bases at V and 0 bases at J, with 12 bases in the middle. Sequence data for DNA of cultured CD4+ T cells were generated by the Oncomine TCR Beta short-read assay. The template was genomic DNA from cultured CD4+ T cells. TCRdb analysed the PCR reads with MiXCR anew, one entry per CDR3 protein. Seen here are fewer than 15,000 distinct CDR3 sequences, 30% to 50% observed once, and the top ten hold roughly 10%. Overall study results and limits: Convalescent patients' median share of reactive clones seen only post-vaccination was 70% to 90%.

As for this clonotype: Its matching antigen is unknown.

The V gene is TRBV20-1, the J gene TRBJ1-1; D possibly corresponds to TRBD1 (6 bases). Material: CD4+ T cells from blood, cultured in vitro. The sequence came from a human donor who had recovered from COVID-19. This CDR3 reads CSGGGHMNTEAFF. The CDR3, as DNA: TGCAGTGGGGGGGGGCACATGAACACTGAAGCTTTCTTT.